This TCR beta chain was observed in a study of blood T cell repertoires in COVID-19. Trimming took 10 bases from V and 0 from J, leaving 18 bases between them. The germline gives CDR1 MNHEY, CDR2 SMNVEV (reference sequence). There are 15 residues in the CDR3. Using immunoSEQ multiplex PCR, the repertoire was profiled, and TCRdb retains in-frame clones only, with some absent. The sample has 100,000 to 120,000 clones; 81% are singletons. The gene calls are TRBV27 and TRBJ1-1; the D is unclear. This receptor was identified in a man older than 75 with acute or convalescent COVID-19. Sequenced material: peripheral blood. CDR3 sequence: CATAVSGWMNTEAFF. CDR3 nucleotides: TGTGCCACCGCCGTTTCGGGATGGATGAACACTGAAGCTTTCTTT.